The following is a TCR beta chain sequence with its context. Amplification yielded TCR beta CDR3 regions, with RNA transcripts as the source. RT-PCR in the first round (using the HTBI primer set) targeted the TCR CDR3. TCRdb reprocessed the multiplex PCR reads with MiXCR, giving one entry per CDR3 protein. This sample has tens of thousands of distinct CDR3 sequences, with 54% found just once. The data are from a study of T cells in Graves' hyperthyroidism and ophthalmopathy. V lost 3 bases to trimming and J lost 2 bases, with 13 bases between them. The CDR3 has 15 residues. Germline V gene data show CDR1 as SEHNR and CDR2 as FQNEAQ (reference sequence).

What was sequenced was peripheral blood or thyroid tissue (not recorded which). The V gene is TRBV7-9, the J gene TRBJ2-5, with D possibly TRBD1 on 5 matching bases. The TCR originated in a man aged 18 to 30 with Graves' hyperthyroidism. In nucleotides, the CDR3 is TGTGCCAGCAGCTTGGGTTGGGGCAGTCAAGAGACCCAGTACTTC. Protein sequence: CASSLGWGSQETQYF. The complete variable domain, with remaining parts taken from reference TRBV7-9 and TRBJ2-5, reads DTGVSQNPRHKITKRGQNVTFRCDPISEHNRLYWYRQTLGQGPEFLTYFQNEAQLEKSRLLSDRFSAERPKGSFSTLEIQRTEQGDSAMYLCASSLGWGSQETQYFGPGTRLLVL.